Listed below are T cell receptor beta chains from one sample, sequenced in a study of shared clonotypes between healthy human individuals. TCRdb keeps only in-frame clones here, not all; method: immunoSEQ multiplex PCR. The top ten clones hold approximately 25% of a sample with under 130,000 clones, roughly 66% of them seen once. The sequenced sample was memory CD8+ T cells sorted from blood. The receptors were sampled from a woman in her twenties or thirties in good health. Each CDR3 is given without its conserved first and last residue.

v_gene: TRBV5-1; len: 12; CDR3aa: ASSLMRAQETQY
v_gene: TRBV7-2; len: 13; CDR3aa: ASSFETGRPGELF
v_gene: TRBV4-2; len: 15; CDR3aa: ASSHRTLAGGNETQY
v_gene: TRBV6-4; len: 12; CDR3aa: ASSAAGETDTQY
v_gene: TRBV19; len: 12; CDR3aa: ASSDRAGNYGYT
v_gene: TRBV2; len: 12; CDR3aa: ASMTGDLHGELF
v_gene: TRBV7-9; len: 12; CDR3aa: ASRDGLVTDTQY
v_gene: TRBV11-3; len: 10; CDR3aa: ASSKGEGAAF
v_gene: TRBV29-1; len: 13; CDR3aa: SVGTSGRASSVPF
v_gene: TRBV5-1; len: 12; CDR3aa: ASSPGQPFAEAF
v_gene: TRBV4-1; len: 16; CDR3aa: ASSQDDSAGTRSGELF
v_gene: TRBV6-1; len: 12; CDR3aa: ASSESVEFGELF
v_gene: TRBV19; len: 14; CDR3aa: ASSTGRDMGPWEQY
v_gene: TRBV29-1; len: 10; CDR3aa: SVDRVTGELF
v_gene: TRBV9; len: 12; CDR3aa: ASSVEDAWDEQY
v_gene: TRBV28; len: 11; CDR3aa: ATHYNNNYGYT
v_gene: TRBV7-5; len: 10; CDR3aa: VRSLEWDTQY
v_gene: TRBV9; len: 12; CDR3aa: ASSVAWGSGELF
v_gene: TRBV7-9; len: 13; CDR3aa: ASSVTGPVTGELF
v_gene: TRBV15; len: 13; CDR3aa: ATSSPYSTNEKLF
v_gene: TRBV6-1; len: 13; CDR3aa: ASSDTPGGSYEQY
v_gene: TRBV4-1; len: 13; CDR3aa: ASSQERRTGSGYT
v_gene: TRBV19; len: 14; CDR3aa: ASGNRKTGENTEAF
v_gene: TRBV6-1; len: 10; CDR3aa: ASSGIQETQY
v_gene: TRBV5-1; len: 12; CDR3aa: ASRGEETNEKLF
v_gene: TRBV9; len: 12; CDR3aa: ASSEGQGRETQY
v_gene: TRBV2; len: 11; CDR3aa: ASSVTGANVLT
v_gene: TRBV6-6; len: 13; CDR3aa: ASSAYFSSSYEQY
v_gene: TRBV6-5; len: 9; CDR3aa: ASSKRGAQH
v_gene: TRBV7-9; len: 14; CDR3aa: ASSLWISSSTDTQY
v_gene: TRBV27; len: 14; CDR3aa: ASSRGFGQSHQPQH
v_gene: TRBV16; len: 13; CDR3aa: ASSQRGDSGNTIY
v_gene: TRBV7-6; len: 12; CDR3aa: ASSPRQGSDGYT
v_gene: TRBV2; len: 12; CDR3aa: ASNGADPSREQY
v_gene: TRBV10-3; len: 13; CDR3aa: AIRPGLAGSGEQF
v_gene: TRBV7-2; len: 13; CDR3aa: ASSRLAGGKDTQY
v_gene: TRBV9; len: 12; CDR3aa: ASSAGTGGKPQH
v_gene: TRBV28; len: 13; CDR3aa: ASSFSWERDQPQH
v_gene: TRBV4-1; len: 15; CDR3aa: ASSPSVLAGSSYEQY
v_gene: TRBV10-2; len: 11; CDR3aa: ASRGDSNNEQF
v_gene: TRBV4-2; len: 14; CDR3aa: ASSQDFVYRGYEQY
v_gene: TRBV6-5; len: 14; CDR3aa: ASSYEIRDFTDTQY
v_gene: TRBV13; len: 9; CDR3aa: ASRKEIEAF
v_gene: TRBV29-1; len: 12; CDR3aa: SDRDRGRTGELF
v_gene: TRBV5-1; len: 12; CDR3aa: ASSLGTVGNTIY
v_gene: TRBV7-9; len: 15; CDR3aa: ASSLALGGRAVLEQY
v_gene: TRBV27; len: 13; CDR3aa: ASSLYVGQGETQY
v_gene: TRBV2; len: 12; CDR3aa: ASSAGGAGNTIY
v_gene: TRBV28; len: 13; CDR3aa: ASSPTQQGSYGYT
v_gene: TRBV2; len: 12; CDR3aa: ASSELARGDTQY
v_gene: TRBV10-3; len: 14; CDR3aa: AISETGQETGAEAF
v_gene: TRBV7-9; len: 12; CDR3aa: ASSQGREADTQY
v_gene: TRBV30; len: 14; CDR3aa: AWSVRLGQNNSPLH
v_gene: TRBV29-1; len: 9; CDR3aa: SVDLADWTH
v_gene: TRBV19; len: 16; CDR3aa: ASSINRQGILWDTEAF